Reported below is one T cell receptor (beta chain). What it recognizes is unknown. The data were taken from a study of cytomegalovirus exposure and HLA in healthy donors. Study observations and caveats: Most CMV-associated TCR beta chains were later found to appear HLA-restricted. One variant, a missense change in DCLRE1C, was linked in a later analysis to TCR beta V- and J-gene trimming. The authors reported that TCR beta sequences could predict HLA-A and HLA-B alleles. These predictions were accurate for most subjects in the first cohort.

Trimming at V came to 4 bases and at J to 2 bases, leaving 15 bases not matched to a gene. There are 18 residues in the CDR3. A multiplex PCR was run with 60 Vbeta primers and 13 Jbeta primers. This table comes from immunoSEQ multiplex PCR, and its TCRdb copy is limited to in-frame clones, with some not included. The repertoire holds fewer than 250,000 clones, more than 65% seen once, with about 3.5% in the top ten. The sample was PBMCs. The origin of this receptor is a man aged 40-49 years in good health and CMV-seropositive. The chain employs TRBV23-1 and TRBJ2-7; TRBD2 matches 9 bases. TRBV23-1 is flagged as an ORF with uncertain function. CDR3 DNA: TGCGCCAGCAGTCGGGTAGGGGCGAGCGGGAGGCTCCCCTACGAGCAGTACTTC. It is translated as CASSRVGASGRLPYEQYF.